This entry features one TCR beta chain sequence. What it binds is not known. The sample belongs to a study of lymphopenia after photon versus proton radiotherapy. Study conclusions and caveats: After lymphocyte nadir, photon-treated repertoires showed oligoclonal expansion, especially CD8+ Temra. A bigger post-nadir fall in TCR diversity correlated inversely with survival time in deceased patients. Photon-treated patients lost naive T cells and TCR diversity; proton-treated stayed stable.

The method was immunoSEQ multiplex PCR; TCRdb's version includes in-frame clones alone and lacks a portion of them. The table has approximately 62,000 clones, about 88% seen once. The CDR3 has 11 residues. Trimming removed 2 bases at V and 6 bases at J, with 7 bases between. Germline V lookup: CDR1 GTSNPN, CDR2 SVGIG (reference sequence). The sample here was peripheral blood, taken from a patient treated with proton-based radiotherapy. The sequence was obtained from a man aged 60 to 75 with pancreatic cancer. J is TRBJ1-1 and V is TRBV30; D unresolved. DNA of the CDR3: TGTGCCTGGAGTCCCATGGCTGAAGCTTTCTTT. This translates into CAWSPMAEAFF.